The 25 T cell receptor beta chains reported below all come from one sample, sequenced in a study of PD-1 blockade in classical Hodgkin lymphoma. Documented time point: cycle 4 day 1 (C4D1), after less than 7 weeks of nivolumab. Autologous stem cell transplantation was followed by relapse in every patient, and brentuximab vedotin exposure varied. Using immunoSEQ multiplex PCR, the repertoire was profiled, and TCRdb retains in-frame clones only, with some absent. The sample includes about 31,000 clones, around 80% seen only once; the top ten take about 18%. This specimen consisted of peripheral blood mononuclear cells (PBMCs), obtained before the fourth cycle of nivolumab. Every receptor here comes from a human donor with classical Hodgkin lymphoma.

V is TRBV29-1 and J is TRBJ1-3, with D uncertain. V lost 3 bases and J 2 bases, leaving 8 bases between the germline ends. Looked up from germline, CDR1 is SQVTM and CDR2 is ANQGSEA. This CDR3 spans 13 amino acids. The CDR3 DNA follows: TGCAGCGTTGAGCTCTTTACTGGAAACACCATATATTTT. Amino acids: CSVELFTGNTIYF.

The chain carries TRBV4-2 and TRBJ1-1, with no clear D. Trimming left V 0 bases short and J 6 bases short, with 5 bases between. The CDR3 runs 12 residues. Per the germline V gene, CDR1 is LGHNA and CDR2 is YNFKEQ. As DNA, the CDR3 is TGTGCCAGCAGCCAAGATTCCCCTGAAGCTTTCTTT. Protein: CASSQDSPEAFF.

For this clone: At one end, the junction sequence differs from germline, possibly due to a read error. The chain recombines TRBV7-9 with TRBJ2-7; no firm D call. The CDR3 has 12 amino acids. CDR1 is SEHNR and CDR2 is FQNEAQ in the germline V gene (reference sequence). The CDR3 loop reads CASSLELGEQYF. The CDR3 DNA reads as TGTGCCAGCAGTTTAGAGCTGGGCGAGCAGTACTTC.

The J gene is TRBJ1-2, the V gene TRBV30; TRBD1 matches 7 bases. The V gene's germline CDR1 is GTSNPN and CDR2 SVGIG (reference sequence). The length of the CDR3 is 13 residues. The CDR3 sequence is CGLDDYRGDGYTF. CDR3 in DNA: TGTGGCCTGGACGATTACAGGGGAGATGGCTACACCTTC.

The chain recombines TRBV29-1 with TRBJ2-2; D is undetermined. The CDR3 is 11 amino acids. The germline V gene has CDR1 SQVTM and CDR2 ANQGSEA. Trimming pared 6 bases from V and 3 bases from J, leaving 5 bases between. The CDR3 loop reads CSVRDTGELFF. CDR3 nucleotide sequence: TGCAGCGTCCGAGACACCGGGGAGCTGTTTTTT.

This clone has a single count. The chain joins TRBV27 to TRBJ1-1, with no clear D. Germline CDR1 MNHEY, CDR2 SMNVEV (reference sequence). V gave up 2 bases and J gave up 0 bases, with 10 bases separating them. The CDR3 is 15 amino acids. CDR3 nucleotides: TGTGCCAGCAGTTTAGGGCCGGGGATGAACACTGAAGCTTTCTTT. Protein product: CASSLGPGMNTEAFF.

The rearrangement joins TRBV30 to TRBJ2-2; 13 bases match TRBD2. With V trimmed by 3 bases and J by 7 bases, 8 bases remained unmatched. CDR1 and CDR2 from the germline V gene are GTSNPN and SVGIG (reference sequence). The CDR3 loop spans 16 amino acids. CDR3 region: CAWRTSGRAYVGELFF. As DNA, the CDR3 is TGTGCCTGGAGAACTAGCGGGAGGGCCTATGTCGGGGAGCTGTTTTTT.

The chain is built from TRBV10-3 and TRBJ1-1, with D possibly being TRBD1 (5 bases). Per germline, CDR1 ENHRY and CDR2 SYGVKD. V dropped 8 bases and J dropped 0 bases, with 13 bases sitting between them. This CDR3 is 14 amino acids long. DNA for the CDR3: TGTGCCATCCAGCGGGGCGTAGTGAACACTGAAGCTTTCTTT. Residues: CAIQRGVVNTEAFF.

The gene calls are TRBV25-1 and TRBJ1-2; 8 positions agree with TRBD1. This CDR3 is built from 14 residues. Germline CDR1 reads MGHDK; CDR2 reads SYGVNS. With 3 bases clipped from V and 4 bases from J, the junction kept 4 bases outside the gene matches. CDR3 protein: CASSDHDRGYGYTF. Here the CDR3 DNA reads TGTGCCAGCAGTGATCACGACAGGGGCTATGGCTACACCTTC.

This clone came up a few times. J is TRBJ1-2 and V is TRBV19; D might be TRBD1 (6 bases). Deletions cut 1 base from V and 3 bases from J, with 12 bases between. The CDR3 has 15 amino acids. CDR1 is LNHDA and CDR2 is SQIVND in the germline V gene (reference sequence). CDR3 bases: TGTGCCAGTAGTATAGTGTACAGGGCGGACTATGGCTACACCTTC. It encodes CASSIVYRADYGYTF.

The chain links TRBV7-6 to TRBJ1-1; 7 bases map to TRBD1. There are 11 residues in the CDR3. V shed 6 bases, J shed 9 bases, and the junction held 4 bases outside the gene matches. Germline CDR1 and CDR2: SGHVS and FNYEAQ. CDR3 coding DNA: TGTGCCAGCAGTTCAGGGGGTAAAGCTTTCTTT. Protein sequence: CASSSGGKAFF.

The rearrangement joins TRBV2 to TRBJ1-2, with TRBD1 as a possible D gene (6 bases). The germline CDR1 and CDR2 sequences are SNHLY and FYNNEI. The germline V and J ends were trimmed by 6 bases and 1 base, with 15 bases remaining between them. The CDR3 covers 15 residues. The CDR3 sequence: CASSPPDSYNYGYTF. CDR3 DNA sequence: TGTGCCAGCAGCCCCCCGGACAGTTATAACTATGGCTACACCTTC.

V is TRBV6-6 and J is TRBJ1-2; possibly TRBD1 for D (6 bases). The V and J ends lost 6 bases and 5 bases respectively, with 22 bases between them. This CDR3 is 16 amino acids long. Germline V CDR1 and CDR2: MNHNY, SVGAGI (reference sequence). The CDR3 DNA follows: TGTGCCAGCAGCCAAACCTCGGCCAGAAGGGGGTATGGCTACACCTTC. Translated, it gives CASSQTSARRGYGYTF.

V gene TRBV19 combines with J gene TRBJ1-4; the D is unclear. Germline V gene lookup returns CDR1 LNHDA and CDR2 SQIVND (reference sequence). There are 12 residues in the CDR3. Between the trimmed V and J ends, which lost 7 bases and 14 bases, there was a span of 17 bases. The CDR3 nucleotides are TGTGCCAGTACGACGGGGAGGTCGGCGCTGTTTTTT. Translated, it gives CASTTGRSALFF.

The V gene is TRBV25-1, the J gene TRBJ1-1, with D possibly matching TRBD1 (5 bases). V shed 5 bases and J shed 4 bases, with 17 bases lying between them. The CDR3 totals 15 residues. Germline V gene data show CDR1 as MGHDK and CDR2 as SYGVNS. Here the CDR3 DNA reads TGTGCCAGCAGTAGGGGTGGGGCTGAGGGCACTGAAGCTTTCTTT. As protein: CASSRGGAEGTEAFF.

This chain connects TRBV9 to TRBJ2-3; perhaps TRBD1 as D (5 bases). CDR3 size: 16 residues. CDR1 is SGDLS and CDR2 is YYNGEE in the germline V gene. With 0 bases removed from V and 1 base from J, the gap between germline ends came to 12 bases. CDR3 region: CASSVGMGLGTDTQYF. The CDR3 region has the DNA TGTGCCAGCAGCGTAGGGATGGGGCTCGGCACAGATACGCAGTATTTT.

This clone was found a few times. The gene calls are TRBV14 and TRBJ2-1; D might be TRBD2 (6 bases). Deletions cut 0 bases from V and 12 bases from J, with 30 bases between. Per the germline V gene, CDR1 is SGHDN and CDR2 is FVKESK. This CDR3 contains 19 residues. In DNA form, the CDR3 reads TGTGCCAGCAGCCAAGATCGGGGGTCGTTTGCCTCTCTACCTCAAGGGCAGTTCTTC. It codes for CASSQDRGSFASLPQGQFF.

V and J are TRBV29-1 and TRBJ1-2, with D hard to call. Germline loops: CDR1 SQVTM, CDR2 ANQGSEA. CDR3 size: 11 residues. V lost 3 bases and J lost 2, with 4 bases in between. This CDR3 reads CSVERNYGYTF. For the CDR3, the DNA is TGCAGCGTTGAGCGAAACTATGGCTACACCTTC.

With regard to this clone: This could be a read error, since a much larger clone is one nucleotide away. This specimen includes other DNA sequences encoding the same CDR3. The V and J genes are TRBV19 and TRBJ2-1, with no clear D. The germline V gene encodes CDR1 LNHDA and CDR2 SQIVND (reference sequence). Trimming removed 5 bases from V and 0 bases from J, with 11 bases in between. The CDR3 is made up of 15 amino acids. The CDR3 DNA reads as TGTGCCAGTAGTGAAGGCGAAAGCTCCTACAATGAGCAGTTCTTC. Translated, it gives CASSEGESSYNEQFF.

V gene TRBV7-2 combines with J gene TRBJ2-3; D not certain. Germline V gene sequence: CDR1 SGHTA, CDR2 FQGNSA. Trimming shortened V by 5 bases and J by 4 bases, and 7 bases separated the two germline ends. This CDR3 comprises 12 residues. CDR3 coding DNA: TGTGCCAGCAGCCGGTCATCAGATACGCAGTATTTT. Translating gives CASSRSSDTQYF.

This chain uses TRBV7-6 with TRBJ2-3; 8 bases map to TRBD1. Germline CDR1 SGHVS, CDR2 FNYEAQ. CDR3 length: 13 residues. V shed 7 bases, J shed 1 base, and the junction held 1 base outside the gene matches. This CDR3 reads CASKDRGTDTQYF. The CDR3 coding sequence is TGTGCCAGCAAGGACAGGGGCACAGATACGCAGTATTTT.

The chain employs TRBV7-9 and TRBJ2-4; D is undetermined. Germline V gene data show CDR1 as SEHNR and CDR2 as FQNEAQ (reference sequence). V was clipped by 5 bases and J by 0 bases, with 8 bases between them. The CDR3 runs 14 residues. The CDR3 here is CASSAPTAKNIQYF. CDR3 nucleotides: TGTGCCAGCAGCGCCCCCACAGCCAAAAACATTCAGTACTTC.

The gene calls are TRBV2 and TRBJ1-2, with D unclear. This CDR3 has 15 residues. Trimming removed 11 bases from V and 1 base from J, with 20 bases in between. The germline V gene encodes CDR1 SNHLY and CDR2 FYNNEI. The DNA of the CDR3 is TGTGCCGGAGTACCGAGGGCCTCACATAACTATGGCTACACCTTC. Encoded protein: CAGVPRASHNYGYTF.

CDR3 residues: CASSPDLVGAKNIQYF. In DNA, the CDR3 is TGTGCCAGCAGCCCGGACCTCGTGGGGGCCAAAAACATTCAGTACTTC. J is TRBJ2-4 and V is TRBV13; D call uncertain. Germline CDR1 PRHDT, CDR2 FYEKMQ (reference sequence). Trimming removed 5 bases at V and 1 base at J, with 15 bases between. The CDR3 sequence is 16 residues long.

V is TRBV6-6 and J is TRBJ1-1, with D perhaps TRBD1 (6 bases). CDR3 size: 14 residues. The germline V gene has CDR1 MNHNY and CDR2 SVGAGI (reference sequence). With 2 bases removed from V and 2 bases from J, the gap between germline ends came to 9 bases. The CDR3, as DNA: TGTGCCAGCAGTTACGGGGGGGCCAACACTGAAGCTTTCTTT. Translated, it gives CASSYGGANTEAFF.